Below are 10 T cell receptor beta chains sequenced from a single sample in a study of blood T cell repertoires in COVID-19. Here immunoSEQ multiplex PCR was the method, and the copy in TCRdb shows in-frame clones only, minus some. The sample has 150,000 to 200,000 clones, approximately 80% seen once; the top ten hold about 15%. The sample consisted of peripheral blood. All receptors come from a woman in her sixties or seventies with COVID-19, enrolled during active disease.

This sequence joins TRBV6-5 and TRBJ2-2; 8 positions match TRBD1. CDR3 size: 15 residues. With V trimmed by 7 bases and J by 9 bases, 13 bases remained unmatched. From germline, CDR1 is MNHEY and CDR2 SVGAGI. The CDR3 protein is CASILGQGGSRELFF. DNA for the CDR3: TGTGCCAGCATTCTCGGACAGGGTGGAAGCCGGGAGCTGTTTTTT.

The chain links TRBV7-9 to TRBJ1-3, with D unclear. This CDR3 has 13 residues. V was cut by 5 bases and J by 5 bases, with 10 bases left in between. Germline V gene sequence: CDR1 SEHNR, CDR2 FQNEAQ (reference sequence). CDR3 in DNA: TGTGCCAGCAGCCGAGATAGTAGAAACACCATATATTTT. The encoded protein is CASSRDSRNTIYF.

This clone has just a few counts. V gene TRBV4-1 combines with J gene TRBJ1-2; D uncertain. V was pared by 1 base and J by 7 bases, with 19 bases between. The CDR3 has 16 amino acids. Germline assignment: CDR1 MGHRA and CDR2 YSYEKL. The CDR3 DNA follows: TGCGCCAGCAGCCAAGGGGCGAAAGGACTAGGACGTGGCTACACCTTC. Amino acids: CASSQGAKGLGRGYTF.

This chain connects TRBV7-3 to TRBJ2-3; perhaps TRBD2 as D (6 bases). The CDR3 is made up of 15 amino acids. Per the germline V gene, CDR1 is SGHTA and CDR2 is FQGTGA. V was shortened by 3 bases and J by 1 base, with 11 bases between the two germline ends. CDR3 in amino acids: CASSFEGRRTDTQYF. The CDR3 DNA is TGTGCCAGCAGCTTTGAAGGGAGGCGCACAGATACGCAGTATTTT.

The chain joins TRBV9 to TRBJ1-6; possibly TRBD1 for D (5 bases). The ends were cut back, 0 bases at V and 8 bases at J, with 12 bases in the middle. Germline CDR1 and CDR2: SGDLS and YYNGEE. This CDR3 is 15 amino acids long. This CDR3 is CASSVEGLLYSPLHF. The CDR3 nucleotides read TGTGCCAGCAGCGTAGAGGGGCTTTTGTATTCACCCCTCCACTTT.

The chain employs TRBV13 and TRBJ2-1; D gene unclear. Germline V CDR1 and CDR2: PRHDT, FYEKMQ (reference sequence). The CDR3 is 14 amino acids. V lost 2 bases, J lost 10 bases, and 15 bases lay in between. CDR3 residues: CASSLRSGVREQFF. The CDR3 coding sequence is TGTGCCAGCAGCTTACGATCTGGAGTTAGGGAGCAGTTCTTC. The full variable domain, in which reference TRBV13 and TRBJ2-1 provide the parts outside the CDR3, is AAGVIQSPRHLIKEKRETATLKCYPIPRHDTVYWYQQGPGQDPQFLISFYEKMQSDKGSIPDRFSAQQFSDYHSELNMSSLELGDSALYFCASSLRSGVREQFFGPGTRLTVL.

The CDR3 sequence is CAVAQGQNEKLFF. The CDR3, as DNA: TGTGCCGTCGCACAGGGTCAGAATGAAAAACTGTTTTTT. The chain combines TRBV28 with TRBJ1-4; D perhaps matches TRBD1 (6 bases). Germline assignment: CDR1 MDHEN and CDR2 SYDVKM. Deletions cut 11 bases from V and 5 bases from J, with 15 bases between. The length of the CDR3 is 13 residues.

CDR3 in DNA: TGTGCCTGGAGTATAAGTAGGAGCACTGAAGCTTTCTTT. Protein: CAWSISRSTEAFF. The chain combines TRBV30 with TRBJ1-1, with D hard to call. V lost 2 bases, J lost 4 bases, and 11 bases lay in between. CDR3 length: 13 residues. Germline-derived CDR1 and CDR2 are GTSNPN and SVGIG (reference sequence).

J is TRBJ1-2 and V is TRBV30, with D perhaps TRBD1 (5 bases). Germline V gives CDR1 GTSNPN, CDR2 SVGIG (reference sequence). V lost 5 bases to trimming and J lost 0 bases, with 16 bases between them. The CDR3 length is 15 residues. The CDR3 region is CAWERGGASNYGYTF. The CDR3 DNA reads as TGTGCCTGGGAACGGGGAGGGGCGTCTAACTATGGCTACACCTTC.

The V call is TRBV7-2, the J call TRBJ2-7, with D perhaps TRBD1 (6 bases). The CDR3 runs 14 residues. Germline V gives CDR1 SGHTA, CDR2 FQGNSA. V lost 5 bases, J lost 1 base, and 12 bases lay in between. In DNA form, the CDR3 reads TGTGCCAGCAGCCGGGACAAGACTTCCTACGAGCAGTACTTC. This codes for CASSRDKTSYEQYF. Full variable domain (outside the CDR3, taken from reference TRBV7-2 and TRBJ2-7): GAGVSQSPSNKVTEKGKDVELRCDPISGHTALYWYRQSLGQGLEFLIYFQGNSAPDKSGLPSDRFSAERTGGSVSTLTIQRTQQEDSAVYLCASSRDKTSYEQYFGPGTRLTVT.